Listed here are 9 T cell receptor beta chains from one sample, sequenced in a study of blood T cell repertoires in COVID-19. Produced via immunoSEQ multiplex PCR; TCRdb's table is partial and in-frame only. Of about 330,000 clones in the sample, more than 85% are singletons; the top ten hold around 18%. Sample: PBMCs or T cells enriched from blood (not recorded which). The receptor set was obtained from a woman under 40 who had recovered from COVID-19.

The chain couples TRBV18 to TRBJ2-7; perhaps TRBD1 as D (5 bases). CDR3 length: 12 amino acids. CDR1 and CDR2 from the germline V gene are KGHSH and LQKENI. Trimming pared 5 bases from V and 2 bases from J, leaving 7 bases between. The CDR3 coding sequence is TGTGCCAGCTCAGGGGCGGCCTACGAGCAGTACTTC. Protein: CASSGAAYEQYF.

This chain uses TRBV6-5 with TRBJ2-7; TRBD2 is a possible D gene (5 bases). Trimming cost V 5 bases and J 3 bases, with 11 bases left between them. The CDR3 runs 13 residues. CDR1 and CDR2 (germline): MNHEY, SVGAGI. The CDR3 reads CASSRTLFYEQYF. CDR3 DNA sequence: TGTGCCAGCAGTCGGACTCTTTTCTACGAGCAGTACTTC.

V and J are TRBV19 and TRBJ2-7, with D tentatively TRBD2 (5 bases). Germline lookup yields CDR1 LNHDA and CDR2 SQIVND (reference sequence). This CDR3 comprises 15 residues. Trimming took off 3 bases at V and 2 bases at J, with 14 bases between the two ends. The CDR3 sequence: CASSIGSGIAYEQYF. As DNA, the CDR3 is TGTGCCAGTAGTATTGGAAGCGGCATAGCCTACGAGCAGTACTTC.

This chain uses TRBV5-1 with TRBJ1-6, with D unclear. V dropped 0 bases and J dropped 7 bases, with 8 bases sitting between them. Germline CDR1 reads SGHRS; CDR2 reads YFSETQ. The CDR3 is made up of 14 amino acids. The DNA of the CDR3 is TGCGCCAGCAGCTTGGACCGGTGGAATTCACCCCTCCACTTT. Encoded protein: CASSLDRWNSPLHF.

The chain combines TRBV4-1 with TRBJ2-1, with D maybe TRBD2 (6 bases). The germline CDR1 and CDR2 sequences are MGHRA and YSYEKL. V lost 3 bases, J lost 2 bases, and 11 bases lay in between. The CDR3 has 15 amino acids. The CDR3, as DNA: TGCGCCAGCAGCCAGGTTAGCGGAACCTACAATGAGCAGTTCTTC. Translating gives CASSQVSGTYNEQFF.

The chain employs TRBV5-5 and TRBJ1-6; D perhaps matches TRBD1 (5 bases). The germline V gene encodes CDR1 SGHKS and CDR2 YYEKEE (reference sequence). The CDR3 runs 15 residues. V was cut by 5 bases and J by 6 bases, with 15 bases left in between. CDR3 in amino acids: CASRNGVTVNSPLHF. The DNA for the CDR3 is TGTGCCAGCAGAAATGGGGTGACAGTTAATTCACCCCTCCACTTT.

The chain uses TRBV9 and TRBJ2-2, with D perhaps matching TRBD1 (5 bases). CDR3 length equals 14 residues. CDR1 is SGDLS and CDR2 is YYNGEE in the germline V gene. The V end lost 3 bases, the J end lost 5 bases, and 11 bases lay between the germline ends. The CDR3 DNA follows: TGTGCCAGCAGCGAATCAGGGAATACCGGGGAGCTGTTTTTT. Encoded protein: CASSESGNTGELFF. Full variable domain (rest looked up from reference TRBV9 and TRBJ2-2): DSGVTQTPKHLITATGQRVTLRCSPRSGDLSVYWYQQSLDQGLQFLIQYYNGEERAKGNILERFSAQQFPDLHSELNLSSLELGDSALYFCASSESGNTGELFFGEGSRLTVL.

This clone was seen just once. This sequence joins TRBV5-1 and TRBJ2-7; possible D gene TRBD1, 5 bases. The germline V gene has CDR1 SGHRS and CDR2 YFSETQ. Deletions cut 7 bases from V and 7 bases from J, with 18 bases between. The CDR3 has 13 amino acids. The CDR3 nucleotides read TGCGCCAGCCACCTTACCCAGGGTGGAGAGCAGTACTTC. Translated, it gives CASHLTQGGEQYF.

The chain joins TRBV5-1 to TRBJ2-7, with D hard to call. CDR3 length: 16 residues. Germline V gives CDR1 SGHRS, CDR2 YFSETQ. V was trimmed by 1 base and J by 2 bases, leaving 16 bases between them. The CDR3: CASSLSTESLTYEQYF. The DNA for the CDR3 is TGCGCCAGCAGCTTGTCCACAGAGAGCCTAACCTACGAGCAGTACTTC.